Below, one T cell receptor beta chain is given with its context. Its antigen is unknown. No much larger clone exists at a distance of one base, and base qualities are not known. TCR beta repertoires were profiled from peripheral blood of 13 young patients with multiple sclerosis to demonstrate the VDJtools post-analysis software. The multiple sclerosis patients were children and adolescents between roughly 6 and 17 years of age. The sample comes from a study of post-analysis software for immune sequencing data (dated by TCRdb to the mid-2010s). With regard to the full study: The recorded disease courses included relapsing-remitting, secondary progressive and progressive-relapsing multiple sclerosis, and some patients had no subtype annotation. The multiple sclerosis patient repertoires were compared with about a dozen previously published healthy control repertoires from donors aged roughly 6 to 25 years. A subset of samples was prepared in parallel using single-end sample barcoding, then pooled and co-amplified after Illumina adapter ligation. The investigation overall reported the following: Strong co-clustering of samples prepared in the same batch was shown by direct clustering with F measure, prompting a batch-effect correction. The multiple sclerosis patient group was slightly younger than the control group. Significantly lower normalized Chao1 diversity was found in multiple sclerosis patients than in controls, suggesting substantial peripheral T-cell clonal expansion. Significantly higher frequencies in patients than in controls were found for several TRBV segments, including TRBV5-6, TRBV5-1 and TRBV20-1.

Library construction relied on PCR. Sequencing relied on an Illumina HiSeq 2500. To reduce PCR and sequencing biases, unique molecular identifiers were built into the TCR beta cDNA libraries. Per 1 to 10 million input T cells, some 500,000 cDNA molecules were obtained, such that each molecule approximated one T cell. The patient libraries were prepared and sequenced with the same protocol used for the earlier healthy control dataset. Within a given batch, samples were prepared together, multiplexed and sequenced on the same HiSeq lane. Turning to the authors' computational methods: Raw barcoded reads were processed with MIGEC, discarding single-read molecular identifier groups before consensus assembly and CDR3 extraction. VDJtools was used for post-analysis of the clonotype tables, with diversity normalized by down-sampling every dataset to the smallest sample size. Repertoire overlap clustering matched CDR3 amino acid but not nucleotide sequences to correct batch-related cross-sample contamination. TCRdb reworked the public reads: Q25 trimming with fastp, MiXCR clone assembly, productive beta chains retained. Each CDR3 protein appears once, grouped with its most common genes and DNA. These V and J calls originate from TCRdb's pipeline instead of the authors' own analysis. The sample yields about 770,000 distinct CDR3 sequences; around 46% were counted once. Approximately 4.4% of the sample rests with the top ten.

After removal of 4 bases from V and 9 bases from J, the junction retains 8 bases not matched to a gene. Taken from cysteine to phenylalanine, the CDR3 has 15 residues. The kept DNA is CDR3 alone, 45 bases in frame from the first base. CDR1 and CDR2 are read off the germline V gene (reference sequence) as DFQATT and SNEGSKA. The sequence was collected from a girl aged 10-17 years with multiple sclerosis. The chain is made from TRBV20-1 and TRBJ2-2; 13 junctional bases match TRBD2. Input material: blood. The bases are TGCAGTGCTACCGGGACTAGCGGGACTTACCGGGAGCTGTTTTTT. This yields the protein CSATGTSGTYRELFF.